The rows below give T cell receptor beta chains drawn from one sample of a study of vaccination and CD4 T cells after COVID-19. MiXCR was run by TCRdb on the PCR reads, yielding one entry per CDR3 protein. The sample carries some 21,000 distinct CDR3 sequences, less than 60% recorded once. Antigens for these TCRs are unknown. The material sequenced was CD4+ T cells from blood, cultured in vitro. The receptors were gathered from a human donor who had recovered from COVID-19. CDR3s include the opening cysteine and the closing phenylalanine or tryptophan. The order of the fields is J gene, V gene, CDR3 length, clone size, D gene, CDR3 protein, CDR3 DNA. D genes are given only for firm matches. Size is omitted from some rows. Given values are once, few, many or a class for expanded clones.

TRBJ1-2 TRBV6-1 13 few . CASSERRVDGYTF TGTGCCAGCAGTGAGCGCAGGGTGGATGGCTACACCTTC
TRBJ1-6 TRBV7-2 13 few . CASSSRMDSPLHF TGTGCCAGCAGCTCCAGGATGGATTCACCCCTCCACTTT
TRBJ1-1 TRBV5-6 14 few . CASSVHTGYTEAFF TGTGCCAGCAGCGTACACACAGGGTACACTGAAGCTTTCTTT
TRBJ2-7 TRBV5-1 13 . . CASSFGTLDEQYF TGCGCCAGCAGCTTCGGGACCCTCGACGAGCAGTACTTC
TRBJ2-1 TRBV24-1 16 . . CATSDPAMPQGNEQFF TGTGCCACCAGTGATCCAGCTATGCCACAGGGCAATGAGCAGTTCTTC
TRBJ1-1 TRBV21-1 14 . . CASSKEPMNTEAFF TGTGCCAGCAGCAAAGAACCTATGAACACTGAAGCTTTCTTT
TRBJ1-1 TRBV25-1 14 once . CASSEARWGTEAFF TGTGCCAGCAGTGAGGCTCGGTGGGGCACTGAAGCTTTCTTT
TRBJ1-2 TRBV10-1 13 few TRBD1 CASSAGQGDGYTF TGCGCCAGCAGTGCAGGACAGGGGGACGGCTACACCTTC
TRBJ1-1 TRBV20-1 13 . . CSARDIKGTEAFF TGCAGTGCTAGAGATATCAAGGGTACTGAAGCTTTCTTT
TRBJ2-7 TRBV7-9 17 . TRBD2 CASSHRQGLAGTYEQYF TGTGCCAGCAGTCATCGGCAGGGACTAGCGGGAACGTACGAGCAGTACTTC
TRBJ1-2 TRBV7-9 15 . . CASNLSPPGATGYTF TGTGCCAGCAACCTTAGCCCTCCGGGGGCTACTGGCTACACCTTC
TRBJ2-2 TRBV7-2 15 . . CASSPQVVNTGELFF TGTGCCAGCAGCCCCCAAGTAGTGAACACCGGGGAGCTGTTTTTT
TRBJ1-4 TRBV12-3/TRBV12-4 12 . . CASSLEEEKLFF TGTGCCAGCAGTTTAGAAGAGGAAAAACTGTTTTTT
TRBJ1-5 TRBV7-2 17 . TRBD1 CASSRGTEIRPDQPQHF TGTGCCAGCAGCCGAGGGACAGAGATTAGACCAGATCAGCCCCAGCATTTT
TRBJ2-1 TRBV7-3 14 . . CASSSRGTYNEQFF TGTGCCAGCAGCTCCCGGGGTACCTACAATGAGCAGTTCTTC
TRBJ1-1 TRBV2 11 medium-sized . CASSGLGEAFF TGTGCCAGCAGTGGGTTGGGTGAAGCTTTCTTT
TRBJ2-3 TRBV7-9 15 . . CASSQGMASADTQYF TGTGCCAGCAGCCAGGGCATGGCGAGCGCAGATACGCAGTATTTT
TRBJ2-5 TRBV24-1 18 . TRBD2 CATSDPGLAGGGQETQYF TGTGCCACCAGTGATCCGGGACTAGCGGGAGGAGGGCAAGAGACCCAGTACTTC
TRBJ1-2 TRBV9 13 few . CASSVVQADGYTF TGTGCCAGCAGCGTAGTCCAGGCTGATGGCTACACCTTC
TRBJ1-6 TRBV19 14 . . CASKRGGPPSPLHF TGTGCCAGTAAGAGGGGCGGACCCCCCTCACCCCTCCACTTT
TRBJ2-7 TRBV6-2/TRBV6-3 14 once . CASSRRTEGTTEYF TGTGCCAGCTCGAGAAGGACAGAGGGTACGACGGAGTACTTC
TRBJ1-6 TRBV7-9 16 few . CASSLASGHNNSPLHF TGTGCCAGCAGCTTAGCGTCCGGACATAATAATTCACCCCTCCACTTT
TRBJ1-3 TRBV7-2 17 . . CASSPTGGGFSGNTIYF TGTGCCAGCAGCCCCACGGGGGGGGGCTTCTCTGGAAACACCATATATTTT
TRBJ1-1 TRBV6-1 13 . . CASSEQRDTEAFF TGTGCCAGCAGCGAGCAGAGGGACACTGAAGCTTTCTTT
TRBJ2-1 TRBV7-2 14 . . CASSLASPLNEQFF TGTGCCAGCAGCTTAGCTAGCCCCCTCAATGAGCAGTTCTTC
TRBJ2-3 TRBV27 15 . TRBD1 CASSLVGTVTPREYF TGTGCCAGCAGTTTAGTTGGGACAGTTACTCCTCGGGAGTATTTT
TRBJ2-2 TRBV7-2 15 once TRBD2 CASSQEGGYTGELFF TGTGCCAGCAGCCAAGAGGGAGGGTACACCGGGGAGCTGTTTTTT
TRBJ2-5 TRBV5-4 17 few . CASSPGPTGTPQETQYF TGTGCCAGCAGCCCGGGGCCAACGGGGACCCCGCAAGAGACCCAGTACTTC
TRBJ2-7 TRBV6-5 15 . TRBD1 CASSYLGQGNSEQYF TGTGCCAGCAGTTACCTGGGACAGGGGAATAGTGAGCAGTACTTC
TRBJ2-7 TRBV7-9 16 few TRBD2 CASSRSEAGGTGEQYF TGTGCCAGCAGCCGGTCGGAAGCGGGAGGAACGGGAGAGCAGTACTTC
TRBJ2-5 TRBV10-3 13 . . CATAGANQETQYF TGTGCCACCGCGGGGGCTAATCAAGAGACCCAGTACTTC
TRBJ2-7 TRBV5-4 15 . . CASSSIKGLRGEQYF TGTGCCAGCAGCTCCATTAAGGGCCTCCGCGGCGAGCAGTACTTC
TRBJ1-5 TRBV28 14 once . CASSVSMANQPQHF TGTGCCAGCAGTGTGTCTATGGCCAATCAGCCCCAGCATTTT
TRBJ2-3 TRBV11-3 17 few TRBD2 CASSSPAGTSFTDTQYF TGTGCCAGCAGCTCCCCAGCCGGGACTAGTTTTACAGATACGCAGTATTTT
TRBJ2-1 TRBV20-1 13 . . CSASLGLNNEQFF TGCAGTGCATCGTTGGGACTCAACAATGAGCAGTTCTTC
TRBJ2-1 TRBV30 14 . TRBD2 CAWDPGLAVNEQFF TGTGCCTGGGACCCGGGGCTAGCGGTCAATGAGCAGTTCTTC